This TCR beta chain is drawn from a study of cytomegalovirus exposure and HLA in healthy donors. Overall study context: HLA-typed donors were the source of around 87 million unique TCRs, which an early data release held. Among the 370 or so donors who were genotyped, approximately 76% fell in the genetic ancestry cluster that is associated with self-reported Caucasian donors.

Study observations and caveats: In a later analysis, TCR beta V- and J-gene trimming was associated with a missense DCLRE1C variant. The study flagged some 180 TCR beta chains as cytomegalovirus-associated.

Of note for this clone: Its antigen is currently unknown.

Primers for the PCR totalled 60 Vbeta and 13 Jbeta. Only in-frame clones appear in the TCRdb table, and some are missing; sequencing was by immunoSEQ multiplex PCR. Of 90,000 to 110,000 clones in the sample, around 74% were seen once. This clonotype was sampled from a man in his forties in good health and CMV-seronegative. The sample was PBMCs.

CDR3: CASSEPGRGPKDTQYF. The CDR3 DNA follows: TGTGCCAGCAGTGAACCGGGTCGAGGTCCTAAAGATACGCAGTATTTT. The chain carries TRBV6-1 and TRBJ2-3; no firm D call. With 2 bases removed from V and 5 bases from J, the gap between germline ends came to 17 bases. Germline CDR1 is MNHNS and CDR2 is SASEGT. The CDR3 consists of 16 residues.